This T cell receptor beta chain was profiled in a study of shared clonotypes between healthy human individuals. General study results and limits: Sampling was confined to blood; repertoires within tissues likely differ.

V dropped 0 bases and J dropped 8; count of bases not matched to a gene: 4. The CDR3 is 13 amino acids. Looked up from germline, CDR1 is SGHTS and CDR2 is YDEGEE. A remark on this clone: Its antigen is undetermined.

Some clones are missing from TCRdb's copy, which holds only in-frame ones; the method was immunoSEQ multiplex PCR. The table lists 850,000 to 1,100,000 clones, around 77% of them singletons. The chain combines TRBV5-8 with TRBJ1-2, with 7 bases matching TRBD1. This TCR derives from a man aged 18 to 30 in good health. Some clones in this sample may be carry-over from other donors' samples. Sequencing was carried out using memory CD4+ T cells from PBMCs. The sample's subset: CD45RA-negative fraction. CDR3 sequence (DNA): TGTGCCAGCAGCTTGGGGACAGGCCTGGGCTACACCTTC. Translation: CASSLGTGLGYTF.